What follows are 10 T cell receptor beta chains derived from one specimen sequenced in a study of blood T cell repertoires in COVID-19. The assay was immunoSEQ multiplex PCR, and TCRdb's table has in-frame clones only and misses some. In the table there are under 200,000 clones, approximately 85% of which are singletons. Input material: peripheral blood. The receptors were gathered from a woman aged 45-59 years with COVID-19, enrolled during active disease.

The chain uses TRBV30 and TRBJ1-5; D gene unclear. The CDR3 totals 13 residues. Germline V gives CDR1 GTSNPN, CDR2 SVGIG (reference sequence). V was pared by 2 bases and J by 4 bases, with 9 bases between. The CDR3 reads CAWSTSQNQPQHF. In DNA form, the CDR3 reads TGTGCCTGGAGTACTTCCCAAAATCAGCCCCAGCATTTT.

The gene calls are TRBV24-1 and TRBJ2-7; D call uncertain. This CDR3 region has 13 residues. The germline V gene has CDR1 KGHDR and CDR2 SFDVKD. The V end was cut by 3 bases, the J end by 0 bases, with 5 bases between. The CDR3 sequence: CATSDGNSYEQYF. CDR3 nucleotides: TGTGCCACCAGTGATGGCAACTCCTACGAGCAGTACTTC.

This clone showed up just a few times. The chain employs TRBV4-2 and TRBJ1-3; 7 nucleotides line up with TRBD1. Germline lookup yields CDR1 LGHNA and CDR2 YNFKEQ. The CDR3 totals 14 residues. After removal of 4 bases from V and 2 bases from J, the junction contained 2 bases not matched to a gene. In nucleotides, the CDR3 is TGTGCCAGCAGCCTCGACAGGGCTGGAAACACCATATATTTT. Its translation is CASSLDRAGNTIYF.

This rearrangement joins TRBV10-1 to TRBJ2-7; TRBD2 is a possible D gene (5 bases). Germline V gives CDR1 WNHNN, CDR2 SYGVQD (reference sequence). The CDR3 covers 13 residues. The CDR3 is CAREPLGIYEQYF. The CDR3 DNA reads TGCGCTAGGGAGCCTCTGGGGATTTACGAGCAGTACTTC.

The V call is TRBV5-4, the J call TRBJ1-1, with D unclear. Germline-derived CDR1 and CDR2 are SGHNT and YYREEE (reference sequence). The CDR3 spans 13 residues. V was cut by 3 bases and J by 10 bases, with 16 bases left in between. CDR3 DNA sequence: TGTGCCAGCAGCTGGGAGGTGAGCGAGGGAGCTTTCTTT. It yields the protein CASSWEVSEGAFF.

V is TRBV5-6 and J is TRBJ1-1; D ambiguous. V gave up 3 bases and J gave up 3 bases, with 15 bases separating them. Germline V lookup: CDR1 SGHDT, CDR2 YYEEEE. The CDR3 length is 15 residues. The CDR3 sequence is CASSSTTKRDTEAFF. CDR3 bases: TGTGCCAGCAGCTCGACGACTAAACGGGACACTGAAGCTTTCTTT.

The gene calls are TRBV7-6 and TRBJ2-7; a weak D match, TRBD1 (6 bases). CDR1 and CDR2 (germline): SGHVS, FNYEAQ. V lost 5 bases to trimming and J lost 9 bases, with 20 bases between them. CDR3 length: 14 residues. The CDR3 region has the DNA TGTGCCAGCAGCCCCAACGGGCAGGGGAGCAGGCAGTACTTC. Translation: CASSPNGQGSRQYF.

Notes on this clone: Other DNA sequences in this sample translate to the same CDR3. V usage is TRBV5-5 and J usage is TRBJ2-7, with TRBD2 identical over 13 bases. CDR3 length: 15 amino acids. The J segment lost 2 bases and the V segment lost 4 bases, leaving 3 bases of the junction unmatched. Germline CDR1 and CDR2: SGHKS and YYEKEE (reference sequence). The CDR3 sequence: CASSPTSGGAYEQYF. Written as DNA, the CDR3 is TGTGCCAGCAGCCCCACTAGCGGGGGGGCCTACGAGCAGTACTTC.

This clone was observed once. The rearrangement links TRBV27 to TRBJ2-7; the D gene is possibly TRBD1 (6 bases). The ends were cut back, 2 bases at V and 6 bases at J, with 20 bases in the middle. CDR1 MNHEY and CDR2 SMNVEV come from the germline V gene (reference sequence). This CDR3 is 16 amino acids long. The CDR3 nucleotides are TGTGCCAGCAGTTTACGGCCCGGGACAAAAGACTCCGAGCAGTACTTC. It encodes CASSLRPGTKDSEQYF.

The chain links TRBV4-3 to TRBJ1-6; no firm D call. The CDR3 loop spans 17 amino acids. Germline V gene lookup returns CDR1 LGHNA and CDR2 YSLEER. V was trimmed by 0 bases and J by 0 bases, leaving 9 bases between them. The CDR3 bases are TGCGCCAGCAGCCAAGAATCAGGCAGCTCCTATAATTCACCCCTCCACTTT. It codes for CASSQESGSSYNSPLHF.